This section outlines one T cell receptor (beta chain) sequence together with its context. This specimen belongs to a study of blood T cell repertoires in COVID-19. Overall study: The study drew acute and convalescent COVID-19 samples from the United States, Italy and Spain. Sources were T cells, B-cell-depleted T cells, or PBMCs; the material itself was cDNA or gDNA.

The CDR3 consists of 15 residues. Germline loops: CDR1 SGHRS, CDR2 YFSETQ. V gave up 4 bases and J gave up 1 base, with 13 bases separating them. As handled by the study authors: Reference gene primer amplification gave nucleated cell count estimates. The method was immunoSEQ multiplex PCR; TCRdb's version includes in-frame clones alone and lacks a portion of them. V and J calls and clone size come straight from that table; D and trimming were deduced from the DNA. The repertoire holds 80,000 to 100,000 clones, approximately 84% seen once, with around 4.5% in the top ten. V and J are TRBV5-1 and TRBJ2-3; a possible D gene is TRBD2 (6 bases). Sequenced material: peripheral blood. This sequence originates from a man aged 55 to 70 with acute or convalescent COVID-19. The CDR3, as DNA: TGCGCCAGCAGCCCGGGACTCGCTGGCACAGATACGCAGTATTTT. It specifies CASSPGLAGTDTQYF.